Listed below are T cell receptor beta chains from one sample, sequenced in a study of neoadjuvant anti-PD-1 for oral cavity cancer. Here immunoSEQ multiplex PCR was the method, and the copy in TCRdb shows in-frame clones only, minus some. The data hold 15,000 to 20,000 clones, with less than 80% observed a single time. Material: PBMCs, obtained before nivolumab (anti-PD-1) treatment. Every receptor here comes from a person aged 40 to 85 with oral cavity squamous cell carcinoma. Each CDR3 is given with its conserved first and last residue. D genes are given only for firm matches. Rows give clone size only sometimes, using once, few, many, or a class for an expanded clone.

d_call j_call clone_size v_call cdr3_nt cdr3_aa
TRBD1 TRBJ2-7 - TRBV28 TGTGCCAGCACCAAGTACCGGGACAGGGTCAACGAGCAGTACTTC CASTKYRDRVNEQYF
- TRBJ2-5 - TRBV7-2 TGTGCCAGCAGCCAGGACGGGAGGACCCAGTACTTC CASSQDGRTQYF
- TRBJ1-5 - TRBV29-1 TGCAGCGTTGAAGATCTTACGGGGACCCAGCATTTT CSVEDLTGTQHF
TRBD1 TRBJ2-2 few TRBV19 TGTGCCAGTAACGAACAGGGGGCCAACACCGGGGAGCTGTTTTTT CASNEQGANTGELFF
TRBD1 TRBJ1-5 few TRBV6-5 TGTGCCAGCAGCCCGACAGGGATGGTGCCCCAGCATTTT CASSPTGMVPQHF
TRBD2 TRBJ2-3 - TRBV9 TGTGCCAGCAGCACTAGCGGCACTAGCACAGATACGCAGTATTTT CASSTSGTSTDTQYF
TRBD1 TRBJ1-2 - TRBV27 TGTGCCAGCAGTGACAGGGGGAGGGATGGCTACACCTTC CASSDRGRDGYTF
- TRBJ1-1 few TRBV7-9 TGTGCCAGCAGCTTAGGTCCAGGGTCGGCTGAAGCTTTCTTT CASSLGPGSAEAFF
TRBD1 TRBJ1-5 few TRBV30 TGTGCCTGGAGTCCGACAGGGGGCGCTGATCAGCCCCAGCATTTT CAWSPTGGADQPQHF
- TRBJ1-5 - TRBV6-5 TGTGCCAGCAGTTACCCGGGACAGCCCCAGCATTTT CASSYPGQPQHF
- TRBJ2-7 - TRBV5-6 TGTGCCAGCAGCTCCTTCGTCGAGCAGTACTTC CASSSFVEQYF
TRBD2 TRBJ2-7 - TRBV6-1 TGTGCCAGCATCCCAGCGGGACCCTCCTACGAGCAGTACTTC CASIPAGPSYEQYF
- TRBJ1-3 few TRBV7-8 TGTGCCAGCAGCTTAGGAGCAACCGGAGGAAACACCATATATTTT CASSLGATGGNTIYF
TRBD1 TRBJ1-5 - TRBV30 TGTGCCTGGAGCGCCGGGACAGGAAGGAAGCCCCAGCATTTT CAWSAGTGRKPQHF
TRBD1 TRBJ2-7 - TRBV5-6 TGTGCCAGCAGCCCAACCGGGACAGGGGAACAGTACGAGCAGTACTTC CASSPTGTGEQYEQYF
- TRBJ1-2 - TRBV6-6 TGTGCCAGCACCTCCCCTACGCTGGGGAACTATGGCTACACCTTC CASTSPTLGNYGYTF
- TRBJ2-7 few TRBV10-3 TGTGCCATCAGTCCTGAATCGACAGTTTACGAGCAGTACTTC CAISPESTVYEQYF
- TRBJ2-7 once TRBV15 TGTGCCACCAGCAGAGAACTGACTAGTATGACCTACGAGCAGTACTTC CATSRELTSMTYEQYF
- TRBJ2-1 once TRBV29-1 TGCAGCGTTGGGGGCGAGGGTGTAGCCTACAATGAGCAGTTCTTC CSVGGEGVAYNEQFF
- TRBJ1-5 - TRBV7-9 TGTGCCAGCAGCTCCGGCGTCCAGCCCCAGCATTTT CASSSGVQPQHF
- TRBJ2-7 - TRBV6-5 TGTGCCAGCAAGGGAGTCGCGCGCTACGAGCAGTACTTC CASKGVARYEQYF
- TRBJ1-4 - TRBV9 TGTGCCAGCAGCGCCTCCCCGGGAGAAAAACTGTTTTTT CASSASPGEKLFF
- TRBJ2-2 once TRBV7-8 TGTGCCAGCAGCTTATACCTCGGTGAAGCGAACACCGGGGAGCTGTTTTTT CASSLYLGEANTGELFF
TRBD2 TRBJ2-6 - TRBV15 TGTGCCACCAGCAGCGAGGCGGGGGGTGGGGCCAACGTCCTGACTTTC CATSSEAGGGANVLTF
- TRBJ1-2 - TRBV19 TGTGCCAGTCTCGGAGCCGTCTACTCTAACTATGGCTACACCTTC CASLGAVYSNYGYTF
TRBD1 TRBJ2-7 - TRBV5-1 TGCGCCAGCAGCAAAGGACAGGAACTTTCGAACGAGCAGTACTTC CASSKGQELSNEQYF
- TRBJ2-3 - TRBV30 TGTGCCTGGAGTGTAGTGGGAGATACGCAGTATTTT CAWSVVGDTQYF
- TRBJ2-1 - TRBV6-5 TGTGCCAGCAGTACTAACAATGAGCAGTTCTTC CASSTNNEQFF
- TRBJ2-7 - TRBV6-5 TGTGCCAGCAGTTACGGTAGTAGCGGCGACGAGCAGTACTTC CASSYGSSGDEQYF
- TRBJ2-7 - TRBV7-7 TGTGCTAGCAGCCCTACTTTGACAGCGAACTCCTACGAGCAGTACTTC CASSPTLTANSYEQYF
TRBD2 TRBJ2-5 - TRBV6-9 TGTGCCAGCAAGAGGGATTTGACTAGCGGGAGGGCCTGGGAGACCCAGTACTTC CASKRDLTSGRAWETQYF
TRBD1 TRBJ2-5 - TRBV6-5 TGTGCCAGCAGTTCGCAAACAGGGGCTCTAGAGACCCAGTACTTC CASSSQTGALETQYF
TRBD1 TRBJ1-2 - TRBV20-1 TGCAGTGCCTGGGACAGGGGAGGTTGCACCTTC CSAWDRGGCTF
TRBD2 TRBJ2-1 - TRBV9 TGTGCCAGCAGCGTAGTGGCTAGCGGGAGGTCCTACAATGAGCAGTTCTTC CASSVVASGRSYNEQFF
- TRBJ1-5 - TRBV27 TGTGCCAGCAGTTCCTGGCAGCCCCAGCATTTT CASSSWQPQHF
- TRBJ2-7 - TRBV4-1 TGCGCCAGCAGCCAAGAGGTTCCGAGGGAAGCCAACTCCTACGAGCAGTACTTC CASSQEVPREANSYEQYF
- TRBJ1-2 - TRBV19 TGTGCCAGTAGTGGGCGACAGGAGCTTAACTATGGCTACACCTTC CASSGRQELNYGYTF
TRBD2 TRBJ2-7 few TRBV27 TGTGCCAGCAGTTTATCAGGCGGGAGTACGGCCTTATACGAGCAGTACTTC CASSLSGGSTALYEQYF
- TRBJ2-2 - TRBV5-4 TGTGCCAGCAGCTTGGCGGGACCGAACACCGGGGAGCTGTTTTTT CASSLAGPNTGELFF
- TRBJ2-1 - TRBV5-1 TGCGCCAGCAGCTTGGCCCGGGGCTACAATGAGCAGTTCTTC CASSLARGYNEQFF
- TRBJ2-1 - TRBV2 TGTGCCAGCAGTGTACAGGGCGGTGAGCAGTTCTTC CASSVQGGEQFF
TRBD1 TRBJ1-5 - TRBV19 TGTGCCAGTAGTATAGCGATCAACAGGGGGAACAATCAGCCCCAGCATTTT CASSIAINRGNNQPQHF
TRBD2 TRBJ2-2 - TRBV30 TGTGCCTGCCGGGGACTAGTAGGCGGGGAGCTGTTTTTT CACRGLVGGELFF
- TRBJ1-3 - TRBV19 TGTGCCAGCCGTGCGGGGTCCTCTGGAAACACCATATATTTT CASRAGSSGNTIYF
TRBD2 TRBJ2-1 - TRBV10-3 TGTGCCATCAGTGCAGGGAGGGACAATGAGCAGTTCTTC CAISAGRDNEQFF
- TRBJ2-7 - TRBV11-1 TGTGCCAGCAGTTCCCCCGGGAGTTATTACGAGCAGTACTTC CASSSPGSYYEQYF
- TRBJ1-2 - TRBV6-5 TGTGCCAGCAGTTACCAGGGCGATGGCTACACCTTC CASSYQGDGYTF
- TRBJ2-3 - TRBV6-1 TGTGCCAGCAGTGGGCGGACCTTAGGATACACAGATACGCAGTATTTT CASSGRTLGYTDTQYF
- TRBJ1-1 few TRBV5-5 TGTGCCAGCAGCTTGGACCCCATGAACACTGAAGCTTTCTTT CASSLDPMNTEAFF
- TRBJ2-1 - TRBV9 TGTGCCAGCAGCGTAGCGGGAGAAGACAATGAGCAGTTCTTC CASSVAGEDNEQFF
- TRBJ1-5 - TRBV9 TGTGCCAGCAGCGTAGACTCGACAGCAGGTCAGCCCCAGCATTTT CASSVDSTAGQPQHF
- TRBJ1-5 - TRBV27 TGTGCCAGCAGTTTTCGGGCGACAGCAAGTAATCAGCCCCAGCATTTT CASSFRATASNQPQHF
TRBD2 TRBJ2-7 - TRBV10-3 TGTGCCATCAGCGAACTAGCGGGCCCTTACGAGCAGTACTTC CAISELAGPYEQYF
TRBD2 TRBJ2-3 - TRBV7-9 TGTGCCAGCAGCCCGCCGGGACTAGATGGCACAGATACGCAGTATTTT CASSPPGLDGTDTQYF